These 32 T cell receptor beta chains came from one sample sequenced in a study of response to subunit inactivated influenza vaccine. Using its own MiXCR run on the RT-PCR reads, TCRdb lists one record per CDR3 protein. Of approximately 490,000 distinct CDR3 sequences listed, 7.2% were seen once; the top ten hold roughly 14%. The sample consisted of PBMCs from blood, taken 23 to 25 months after vaccination. The receptors stem from a man in his fifties or sixties who received an inactivated influenza vaccine.

The rearrangement joins TRBV5-5 to TRBJ1-5; 7 positions agree with TRBD1. The germline CDR1 and CDR2 sequences are SGHKS and YYEKEE (reference sequence). This CDR3 has 14 amino acids. V was clipped by 4 bases and J by 4 bases; unmatched bases: 5. As DNA, the CDR3 is TGTGCCAGCAGCCCACAGGGGAAAAATCAGCCCCAGCATTTT. Translation: CASSPQGKNQPQHF.

This clonotype was found many times. The CDR3 DNA follows: TGTGCCAGCAGCTTAGGGGGGGTTCTCTCTGGAAACACCATATATTTT. Amino acid sequence: CASSLGGVLSGNTIYF. This chain connects TRBV7-2 to TRBJ1-3; tentatively, D is TRBD1 (5 bases). The germline V gene encodes CDR1 SGHTA and CDR2 FQGNSA. The CDR3 loop spans 16 amino acids. The V and J ends lost 1 base and 0 bases respectively, with 10 bases between them.

This clonotype came up many times. In DNA, the CDR3 is TGCGCCAGCAGCTTGGCGGACCTAAACACTGAAGCTTTCTTT. Translation gives CASSLADLNTEAFF. The J gene is TRBJ1-1, the V gene TRBV5-1; D unresolved. The germline V gene has CDR1 SGHRS and CDR2 YFSETQ. This CDR3 has 14 residues. V lost 0 bases to trimming and J lost 2 bases, with 8 bases between them.

This clonotype has a handful of counts. The rearrangement uses TRBV3-1 and TRBJ1-2; D is unclear. The germline V gene has CDR1 LGHDT and CDR2 YNNKEL (reference sequence). With 0 bases removed from V and 4 bases from J, the gap between germline ends came to 12 bases. This CDR3 region has 15 residues. The CDR3: CASSQDPGRSYGYTF. CDR3 DNA sequence: TGTGCCAGCAGCCAAGATCCAGGAAGGTCCTATGGCTACACCTTC.

This clonotype showed up just a few times. V usage is TRBV21-1 and J usage is TRBJ2-5; the table's D call of TRBD1 was not tested on the DNA. TRBV21-1 is marked as a pseudogene. The CDR3 totals 14 residues. The CDR3 DNA follows: TGTGCCAGCAGCAGGCGGGACAAACAAGAGACCCAGTACTTC. Encoded protein: CASSRRDKQETQYF.

The CDR3 spells CASSPSGTGVGMGELFF. The CDR3 DNA follows: TGCGCCAGCAGCCCAAGCGGGACAGGGGTAGGGATGGGGGAGCTGTTTTTT. This chain joins TRBV4-1 and TRBJ2-2; 10 nucleotides align to TRBD1. CDR3 length: 17 residues. Losses at the gene ends were 4 bases for V and 8 bases for J; bases not matched to a gene: 13. Per germline, CDR1 MGHRA and CDR2 YSYEKL.

This clonotype was counted at least ten times. The chain couples TRBV6-2 or TRBV6-3 to TRBJ2-5, with a weak D call TRBD1 (5 bases). Trimming removed 0 bases at V and 3 bases at J, with 8 bases between. This CDR3 has 14 amino acids. Germline CDR1 is MNHEY and CDR2 is SVGEGT. The CDR3 reads CASSYSDSKETQYF. The CDR3 DNA is TGTGCCAGCAGTTACTCTGACAGCAAAGAGACCCAGTACTTC.

A note on this clonotype: Since a much larger clone is just one base distant, this may be a read error. The V gene is TRBV20-1, the J gene TRBJ1-5; no clear D gene. The length of the CDR3 is 14 residues. CDR1 and CDR2 (germline): DFQATT, SNEGSKA (reference sequence). Here the CDR3 DNA reads TGCAGTGCTATTCCCCCATATAGCAATCAGCCCCAGAATTTT. This gives the protein CSAIPPYSNQPQNF.

Comment on this clonotype: Being one base from a much bigger clone, this may be a read error. The chain's CDR3 is CASSYPGRPHEQHF. In DNA form, the CDR3 reads TGTGCCAGCAGTTACCCGGGACGGCCCCACGAGCAGCACTTC. This chain connects TRBV6-5 to TRBJ2-7; D possibly uses TRBD1 or TRBD2 (5 bases each). The length of the CDR3 is 14 residues. Germline V gene sequence: CDR1 MNHEY, CDR2 SVGAGI.

This clonotype has just a few counts. This chain joins TRBV4-3 and TRBJ1-2, with no clear D. Trimming took 0 bases from V and 1 from J, leaving 18 bases between them. The CDR3 is 18 residues long. The germline gives CDR1 LGHNA, CDR2 YSLEER. The CDR3 DNA reads TGCGCCAGCAGCCAAGAAGCGCGGGCCAGCCGACATAACTATGGCTACACCTTC. It is translated as CASSQEARASRHNYGYTF.

This clonotype appeared many times. This chain connects TRBV20-1 to TRBJ2-7; D uncertain. CDR3 length: 13 amino acids. Trimming took 0 bases from V and 4 from J, leaving 10 bases between them. The germline V gene has CDR1 DFQATT and CDR2 SNEGSKA (reference sequence). CDR3 protein: CSARDWMGYEQYF. CDR3 DNA: TGCAGTGCTAGAGATTGGATGGGGTACGAGCAGTACTTC.

This clonotype was seen a few times. The chain employs TRBV11-2 and TRBJ2-7; D is perhaps TRBD2 (6 bases). Trimming removed 1 base from V and 3 bases from J, with 10 bases in between. The CDR3 contains 14 residues. Per the germline V gene, CDR1 is SGHAT and CDR2 is FQNNGV. The DNA of the CDR3 is TGTGCCAGCAGCTTAGCGACGGGACTCTACGAGCAGTACTTC. Translated, it gives CASSLATGLYEQYF.

The CDR3 reads CATSGTGELFF. For the CDR3, the DNA is TGTGCCACCAGTGGCACCGGGGAGCTGTTTTTT. The gene calls are TRBV24-1 and TRBJ2-2; no firm D call. The V end lost 5 bases, the J end lost 4 bases, and 1 base lay between the germline ends. The length of the CDR3 is 11 residues. Germline CDR1 reads KGHDR; CDR2 reads SFDVKD.

This clonotype was seen many times. CDR3 nucleotides: TGTGCCAGCATGTACGCTAACGGCCAAGAGACCCAGTACTTC. Its protein product is CASMYANGQETQYF. The chain employs TRBV2 and TRBJ2-5; D call uncertain. This CDR3 is built from 14 residues. Deletions cut 7 bases from V and 1 base from J, with 13 bases between. Per germline, CDR1 SNHLY and CDR2 FYNNEI.

The CDR3 region is CASSYGPGGGVQPQHF. The CDR3 DNA follows: TGTGCCAGCAGTTACGGTCCCGGGGGAGGAGTTCAGCCCCAGCATTTT. The gene calls are TRBV6-2 or TRBV6-3 and TRBJ1-5; TRBD1 is a possible D gene (5 bases). Germline CDR1 is MNHEY and CDR2 is SVGEGT. V was cut by 2 bases and J by 6 bases, with 17 bases left in between. CDR3 length: 16 residues.

This clonotype was seen ten or more times. The V call is TRBV15, the J call TRBJ2-7; TRBD1 might be the D (5 bases). Deletions cut 3 bases from V and 3 bases from J, with 15 bases between. The CDR3 covers 15 residues. The germline V gene has CDR1 LNHNV and CDR2 YYDKDF (reference sequence). The CDR3 spells CATSRERQSLYEQYF. For the CDR3, the DNA is TGTGCCACCAGCAGGGAAAGACAGTCACTCTACGAGCAGTACTTC.

This clonotype was detected many times. The genes are TRBV28 and TRBJ1-5, with D possibly being TRBD1 (5 bases). The CDR3 covers 17 residues. Germline V gene lookup returns CDR1 MDHEN and CDR2 SYDVKM. Trimming left V 3 bases short and J 1 base short, with 16 bases between. This CDR3 reads CASSFIGGWASNQPQHF. The CDR3 DNA sequence: TGTGCCAGCAGTTTTATTGGGGGGTGGGCGAGCAATCAGCCCCAGCATTTT. Full variable domain (rest looked up from reference TRBV28 and TRBJ1-5): DVKVTQSSRYLVKRTGEKVFLECVQDMDHENMFWYRQDPGLGLRLIYFSYDVKMKEKGDIPEGYSVSREKKERFSLILESASTNQTSMYLCASSFIGGWASNQPQHFGDGTRLSIL.

On this clonotype: An end of the junction does not agree with germline; a read error may underlie this. J is TRBJ2-1 and V is TRBV18; D is uncertain. The CDR3 loop spans 18 amino acids. Germline V gene data show CDR1 as KGHSH and CDR2 as LQKENI. DNA for the CDR3: TGTGCCAGCTCGCCACCCCTGCTAACCATAACCGCGAACAATGAGCAGTTCTTC. Amino acids: CASSPPLLTITANNEQFF. Supplemented by reference TRBV18 and TRBJ2-1, the full variable domain reads NAGVMQNPRHLVRRRGQEARLRCSPMKGHSHVYWYRQLPEEGLKFMVYLQKENIIDESGMPKERFSAEFPKEGPSILRIQQVVRGDSAAYFCASSPPLLTITANNEQFFGPGTRLTVL.

This chain uses TRBV6-4 with TRBJ1-5; a weak D match, TRBD1 (5 bases). This CDR3 spans 18 amino acids. The V end was cut by 5 bases, the J end by 0 bases, with 20 bases between. Germline CDR1 reads MRHNA; CDR2 reads SNTAGT. The CDR3 nucleotides read TGTGCCAGCAGTAGTCAGGGCCCCAGCCATTATAGCAATCAGCCCCAGCATTTT. Encoded protein: CASSSQGPSHYSNQPQHF.

This clonotype turned up a few times. The V gene is TRBV6-5, the J gene TRBJ2-1; D is unclear. This CDR3 has 16 residues. V lost 0 bases and J lost 4, with 13 bases in between. Germline V gives CDR1 MNHEY, CDR2 SVGAGI. Here the CDR3 DNA reads TGTGCCAGCAGTTACTCTTCCGGCCTAACTTACAATGAGCAGTTCTTC. This codes for CASSYSSGLTYNEQFF.

This clonotype was seen many times. The V call is TRBV4-1, the J call TRBJ2-7; 7 nucleotides agree with TRBD1. In germline, CDR1 is MGHRA, CDR2 YSYEKL. The CDR3 sequence is 13 residues long. Trimming took 2 bases from V and 7 from J; bases not matched to a gene: 5. The CDR3 bases are TGCGCCAGCAGCCAAAGACAGGGACGAGAGCAGTACTTC. Protein sequence: CASSQRQGREQYF.

The V gene is TRBV29-1, the J gene TRBJ2-5, with 11 bases aligning to TRBD2. Germline V gene sequence: CDR1 SQVTM, CDR2 ANQGSEA. The CDR3 consists of 16 residues. Germline trimming cut 0 bases from V and 2 bases from J; bases unmatched to any gene: 5. The CDR3 sequence is CSVEERRLAGQETQYF. The CDR3 DNA is TGCAGCGTTGAAGAAAGAAGACTAGCGGGGCAAGAGACCCAGTACTTC.

The chain links TRBV5-6 to TRBJ2-1; 13 bases fit TRBD2. CDR3 length: 16 residues. With 4 bases clipped from V and 5 bases from J, the junction kept 6 bases outside the gene matches. Germline assignment: CDR1 SGHDT and CDR2 YYEEEE. CDR3 in amino acids: CASSQPGLAGNNEQFF. In nucleotides, the CDR3 is TGTGCCAGCAGCCAACCGGGACTAGCGGGGAACAATGAGCAGTTCTTC.

This chain links TRBV20-1 with TRBJ2-7; 14 bases are a match to TRBD2. V dropped 3 bases and J dropped 0; count of bases not matched to a gene: 7. Germline lookup yields CDR1 DFQATT and CDR2 SNEGSKA (reference sequence). CDR3 length: 17 residues. This CDR3 is CSASGLAGGKSSYEQYF. CDR3 in DNA: TGCAGTGCTAGTGGACTAGCGGGAGGAAAGAGCTCCTACGAGCAGTACTTC.

This chain connects TRBV20-1 to TRBJ2-7; 7 nucleotides align to TRBD2. The J segment lost 2 bases and the V segment lost 6 bases, leaving 7 bases of the junction unmatched. The CDR3 contains 13 residues. Germline V CDR1 and CDR2: DFQATT, SNEGSKA (reference sequence). CDR3 nucleotides: TGCAGTGCCACCAAAAGCGGGACCTACGAGCAGTACTTC. Translating it yields CSATKSGTYEQYF.

CDR3 amino acids: CASSFQTAGVREQFF. The CDR3 DNA sequence: TGTGCCAGCAGCTTTCAAACGGCGGGAGTTAGGGAGCAGTTCTTC. The chain has TRBV7-2 and TRBJ2-1; 7 nucleotides align to TRBD2. Germline values: CDR1 SGHTA, CDR2 FQGNSA. The ends lost 3 bases at V and 10 bases at J; junction bases unmatched: 12. There are 15 residues in the CDR3.

This clonotype was observed a handful of times. The J gene is TRBJ2-1, the V gene TRBV18; tentative D call: TRBD1 (6 bases). This CDR3 contains 17 residues. Germline V CDR1 and CDR2: KGHSH, LQKENI. V lost 0 bases, J lost 0 bases, and 12 bases lay in between. This CDR3 is CASSPPIGGYSYNEQFF. CDR3 bases: TGTGCCAGCTCACCACCGATTGGGGGCTACTCCTACAATGAGCAGTTCTTC.

In this sample, this clonotype turned up a few times. The chain has TRBV18 and TRBJ1-4, with 8 bases aligning to TRBD1. CDR1 and CDR2 from the germline V gene are KGHSH and LQKENI. The CDR3 spans 15 residues. Trimming cost V 6 bases and J 7 bases; bases outside gene matches: 10. The CDR3 sequence: CASSLTGGRSEKLFF. CDR3 bases: TGTGCCAGCTCCCTTACAGGGGGGAGAAGTGAAAAACTGTTTTTT.

This clonotype was seen only a few times. V is TRBV20-1 and J is TRBJ2-5, with D possibly matching TRBD1 (5 bases). This CDR3 has 14 residues. Trimming left V 2 bases short and J 4 bases short, with 14 bases between. The germline V gene encodes CDR1 DFQATT and CDR2 SNEGSKA (reference sequence). The CDR3 coding sequence is TGCAGTGCTAGACCAGCAAATGGGGCAGAGACCCAGTACTTC. Protein product: CSARPANGAETQYF.

The V gene is TRBV12-3 or TRBV12-4, the J gene TRBJ1-2, with a tentative D call TRBD1 (6 bases). The CDR3 extends over 13 amino acids. Trimming cost V 8 bases and J 3 bases, with 13 bases left between them. CDR3 loop: CASRRTADYGYTF. CDR3 in DNA: TGTGCCAGCCGTAGGACAGCGGACTATGGCTACACCTTC.

This clonotype was seen a handful of times. The rearrangement links TRBV7-2 to TRBJ1-2; unclear D gene. Germline-derived CDR1 and CDR2 are SGHTA and FQGNSA. The V and J ends lost 1 base and 6 bases respectively, with 9 bases between them. The CDR3 loop spans 13 amino acids. The CDR3 DNA reads as TGTGCCAGCAGCTTAGGGTCAGCAAATGGCTACACCTTC. This translates into CASSLGSANGYTF.

The chain joins TRBV5-5 to TRBJ2-2; tentatively, D is TRBD1 (5 bases). Trimming pared 0 bases from V and 3 bases from J, leaving 12 bases between. Germline V gives CDR1 SGHKS, CDR2 YYEKEE (reference sequence). The CDR3 loop spans 16 amino acids. This CDR3 reads CASSLAPRADTGELFF. As DNA, the CDR3 is TGTGCCAGCAGCTTGGCACCCAGGGCCGACACCGGGGAGCTGTTTTTT.